This T cell receptor (beta chain) was retrieved from a study of a mutant IDH1 vaccine in newly diagnosed glioma. Study in general: Vaccination started 4-6 weeks after radiotherapy alone, or with temozolomide cycles. Study-wide findings and caveats: Alterations occurring in top peripheral T cell clonotypes seemed unrelated to pseudoprogression.

Comments on this clone: What it recognizes is unknown.

Germline CDR1 reads GTSNPN; CDR2 reads SVGIG (reference sequence). CDR3 length equals 12 residues. V dropped 2 bases and J dropped 5 bases, with 9 bases sitting between them. Produced via immunoSEQ multiplex PCR; TCRdb's table is partial and in-frame only. The sample includes about 40,000 clones, 90% to 95% of them seen just once. Time point of the sample: week 5, during vaccination. What each vaccine dose contained was 300 ug of mutant IDH1 20-mer peptide, accompanied by topical imiquimod. The chain employs TRBV30 and TRBJ2-5, with no clear D. This TCR came from a man aged 50 to 59 with glioma. The specimen comprised PBMCs, sampled from a glioma patient whose treatment included an IDH1 peptide vaccine. DNA for the CDR3: TGTGCCTGGAGTACAACCGGGGAGACCCAGTACTTC. It codes for CAWSTTGETQYF.